The 3 T cell receptor beta chains reported below all come from one sample, sequenced in a study of cytomegalovirus exposure and HLA in healthy donors (dated by TCRdb to the late 2010s). Library preparation employed the immunoSEQ multiplex PCR assay. The multiplex PCR relied on a mix of 60 forward primers for TCR Vbeta segments and 13 reverse primers for TCR Jbeta segments. This immuneACCESS table, as held by TCRdb, lists in-frame sequences with V and J called but not all clones. Of the missing ones, under half trace to an unresolved V gene in checked studies; the others have no known cause. Here the sample has 150,000 to 200,000 clones; around 77% occur a single time. Clones ranked in the top ten supply more than 0.8% of the sample. The sequenced sample was PBMCs. The receptors shown here come from a woman in her 40s in good health and CMV-seronegative.

The rearrangement joins TRBV27 to TRBJ1-2; D might be TRBD1 (5 bases). CDR3 length equals 14 residues. Germline V lookup: CDR1 MNHEY, CDR2 SMNVEV (reference sequence). V was pared by 6 bases and J by 5 bases, with 16 bases between. DNA for the CDR3: TGTGCCAGCAGAATGGCGGGGGGAGGTTATGGCTACACCTTC. Translating gives CASRMAGGGYGYTF.

J is TRBJ2-1 and V is TRBV9; TRBD2 matches at 10 bases. The CDR3 is 15 residues long. In germline, CDR1 is SGDLS, CDR2 YYNGEE. Unmatched junction bases numbered 4, after V lost 3 bases and J lost 4 bases. The CDR3 loop reads CASSGGLAAYNEQFF. Written as DNA, the CDR3 is TGTGCCAGCAGCGGAGGACTAGCGGCTTACAATGAGCAGTTCTTC.

The table lists this clone with a count of one. This chain connects TRBV7-9 to TRBJ1-1; D ambiguous. Trimming shortened V by 4 bases and J by 2 bases, and 8 bases separated the two germline ends. CDR1 is SEHNR and CDR2 is FQNEAQ in the germline V gene (reference sequence). This CDR3 is 13 amino acids long. CDR3 in DNA: TGTGCCAGCAGCTCCCTAGGAAACACTGAAGCTTTCTTT. Translated, it gives CASSSLGNTEAFF.